This record concerns one TCR beta chain sequence. This sample is drawn from a study of CXCR3-negative and CXCR3-positive naive CD8 T cells. Through 5' RACE with UMI labels, the TRB cDNA libraries were prepared. Following a re-call of the 5' RACE reads, TCRdb has one entry per CDR3 protein and lacks DNA. The clone table shows roughly 28,000 distinct CDR3 sequences, with the ten largest holding around 9.6%. This CDR3 spans 12 amino acids. Germline CDR1 MGHDK, CDR2 SYGVNS. The source of this sequence is a human donor in good health. Some clones in this sample may be carry-over from other donors' samples. This sequence joins TRBV25-1 and TRBJ2-1; checking the TCRdb D call of TRBD1 is not possible without DNA. The source material was memory CD8+ T cells from blood. The CDR3 loop reads CASRTGGNEQFF.